The 15 T cell receptor beta chains in this list originate from one sample, sequenced in a study of CD8 T cells in ankylosing spondylitis. TCRdb called the 5' RACE reads again in MiXCR, with one record for every CDR3 protein. The data contain around 220,000 distinct CDR3 sequences, 10% of them singletons. Sequencing was performed on blood, either unsorted or a sorted T cell fraction (not recorded which). All receptors derive from a male donor with ankylosing spondylitis or in good health (not recorded which).

The V call is TRBV20-1, the J call TRBJ2-2, with 11 bases lining up with TRBD2. CDR3 length: 17 amino acids. Germline-derived CDR1 and CDR2 are DFQATT and SNEGSKA (reference sequence). V dropped 3 bases and J dropped 1; count of bases not matched to a gene: 7. This CDR3 is CSARRSGGAVNTGELFF. Here the CDR3 DNA reads TGCAGTGCTAGGCGTAGCGGGGGGGCTGTGAACACCGGGGAGCTGTTTTTT.

In this sample, this clonotype turned up many times. The chain has TRBV12-3 or TRBV12-4 and TRBJ1-3; 8 nucleotides match TRBD1. CDR3 length: 16 amino acids. Trimming at V came to 4 bases and at J to 0 bases, leaving 5 bases not matched to a gene. The CDR3 DNA reads TGTGCCAGCAGTTGGGGACAGGCCAGCTCTGGAAACACCATATATTTT. Translating it yields CASSWGQASSGNTIYF.

This clonotype was detected ten times or more. The chain recombines TRBV7-2 with TRBJ1-1; D possibly corresponds to TRBD1 (6 bases). Germline loops: CDR1 SGHTA, CDR2 FQGNSA. The CDR3 has 14 amino acids. Trimming took off 3 bases at V and 8 bases at J, with 16 bases between the two ends. For the CDR3, the DNA is TGTGCCAGCAGCTTTATTACGGACAGCGGCGAAGCTTTCTTT. Residues: CASSFITDSGEAFF.

This clonotype showed up just a few times. The chain uses TRBV7-2 and TRBJ2-1; no definite D call. Looked up from germline, CDR1 is SGHTA and CDR2 is FQGNSA. The CDR3 extends over 11 amino acids. Between the trimmed V and J ends, which lost 5 bases and 9 bases, there was a span of 8 bases. The CDR3 sequence: CASSTMGEQFF. Written as DNA, the CDR3 is TGTGCCAGCAGCACCATGGGTGAGCAGTTCTTC.

This clonotype was found a few times. The chain couples TRBV20-1 to TRBJ2-7; D not resolved. V was shortened by 2 bases and J by 2 bases, with 16 bases between the two germline ends. CDR3 length: 15 residues. Germline V gives CDR1 DFQATT, CDR2 SNEGSKA (reference sequence). The CDR3 coding sequence is TGCAGTGCTAGAATAGGCAGGCCTGGGACCTACGAGCAGTACTTC. As protein: CSARIGRPGTYEQYF.

Ten or more counts support this clonotype. The chain carries TRBV5-6 and TRBJ1-1; D call uncertain. The CDR3 is 15 residues long. CDR1 and CDR2 from the germline V gene are SGHDT and YYEEEE. V lost 3 bases to trimming and J lost 1 base, with 13 bases between them. The DNA of the CDR3 is TGTGCCAGCAGCTCAAGGATTGGCGAGAACACTGAAGCTTTCTTT. This gives the protein CASSSRIGENTEAFF.

This clonotype was detected ten times or more. This chain joins TRBV7-9 and TRBJ1-6; 7 bases line up with TRBD1. Per the germline V gene, CDR1 is SEHNR and CDR2 is FQNEAQ (reference sequence). Trimming at V came to 4 bases and at J to 9 bases, leaving 12 bases not matched to a gene. The CDR3 sequence is 16 residues long. The CDR3 sequence: CASSYRDREDPSPLHF. The CDR3 bases are TGTGCCAGCAGCTACCGTGACAGGGAAGACCCTTCACCCCTCCACTTT.

This clonotype was detected a few times. This chain uses TRBV3-1 with TRBJ2-1; 12 bases are a match to TRBD2. Trimming cost V 11 bases and J 7 bases; bases outside gene matches: 12. CDR1 is LGHDT, CDR2 YNNKEL, per germline (reference sequence). This CDR3 comprises 15 residues. This chain's CDR3 is CASSRTSGVRNEQFF. The CDR3 DNA reads TGTGCCTCCTCTCGGACTAGCGGGGTCAGGAATGAGCAGTTCTTC.

This clonotype turned up a few times. The junction and the germline gene differ at one end; a read error may be behind it. The chain is built from TRBV7-7 and TRBJ2-2; TRBD2 might be the D (8 bases). The CDR3 loop spans 15 amino acids. The germline V gene encodes CDR1 SSHAT and CDR2 FNYEAQ (reference sequence). CDR3 sequence (DNA): TGTGCTAGCACCCCCGGGAGGGGGCCCACCGGGGAGCTGTTTTTT. Amino acids: CASTPGRGPTGELFF.

This clonotype was recorded at least ten times. The chain employs TRBV20-1 and TRBJ2-7, with 7 bases matching TRBD1. The length of the CDR3 is 14 residues. Trimming at V came to 0 bases and at J to 2 bases, leaving 4 bases not matched to a gene. Germline-derived CDR1 and CDR2 are DFQATT and SNEGSKA (reference sequence). CDR3 nucleotides: TGCAGTGCTAGAGATTTGGACAGGACCTACGAGCAGTACTTC. Amino acids: CSARDLDRTYEQYF.

The sample holds many counts of this clonotype. V usage is TRBV7-2 and J usage is TRBJ2-5, with D maybe TRBD1 (5 bases). V lost 5 bases and J lost 0, with 16 bases in between. The CDR3 runs to 16 residues. Germline-derived CDR1 and CDR2 are SGHTA and FQGNSA. CDR3 bases: TGTGCCAGCAGCCAAAGCAGGGCTAGGAACCAAGAGACCCAGTACTTC. Its protein is CASSQSRARNQETQYF.

This clonotype was detected ten times or more. The chain joins TRBV9 to TRBJ1-2, with 7 bases matching TRBD1. CDR1 is SGDLS and CDR2 is YYNGEE in the germline V gene. Trimming cost V 4 bases and J 7 bases; bases outside gene matches: 7. The CDR3 runs to 13 residues. This CDR3 is CASSTTGVSGYTF. Here the CDR3 DNA reads TGTGCCAGCAGCACAACAGGGGTTAGTGGCTACACCTTC. Full variable domain (remainder filled in from reference TRBV9 and TRBJ1-2): DSGVTQTPKHLITATGQRVTLRCSPRSGDLSVYWYQQSLDQGLQFLIQYYNGEERAKGNILERFSAQQFPDLHSELNLSSLELGDSALYFCASSTTGVSGYTFGSGTRLTVV.

This clonotype was seen ten or more times. This rearrangement joins TRBV7-2 to TRBJ2-5, with TRBD2 identical over 14 bases. Germline V gene lookup returns CDR1 SGHTA and CDR2 FQGNSA. This CDR3 has 15 residues. Trimming removed 6 bases from V and 4 bases from J; junction bases left unmatched: 4. The CDR3: CASRETSGGGETQYF. The CDR3 nucleotides are TGTGCCAGCAGAGAGACTAGCGGGGGGGGAGAGACCCAGTACTTC.

The table lists this clonotype with many counts. The chain links TRBV7-9 to TRBJ2-1, with 11 bases lining up with TRBD2. The CDR3 covers 16 residues. Germline CDR1 SEHNR, CDR2 FQNEAQ (reference sequence). Trimming at V came to 5 bases and at J to 3 bases, leaving 6 bases not matched to a gene. CDR3 in DNA: TGTGCCAGCAGCGATAGCGGGGGGGCCTTCTACAATGAGCAGTTCTTC. Translated: CASSDSGGAFYNEQFF.

The table lists this clonotype with many counts. This chain connects TRBV3-1 to TRBJ2-7, with unresolved D. CDR1 and CDR2 (germline): LGHDT, YNNKEL (reference sequence). Deletions cut 0 bases from V and 2 bases from J, with 8 bases between. This CDR3 has 14 amino acids. The CDR3 is CASSQDIGPYEQYF. The CDR3, as DNA: TGTGCCAGCAGCCAAGATATAGGCCCCTACGAGCAGTACTTC.